The source of this T cell receptor beta chain is a study of T-cell reconstitution after alpha-beta-depleted transplantation in children. This clonotype was counted only a few times. Unique molecular identifiers were incorporated when the TCRbeta library was constructed. TCRdb redid the calling of the PCR reads with MiXCR, one entry per CDR3 protein. This sample has approximately 130,000 distinct CDR3 sequences, with about 9.5% found just once. The germline CDR1 and CDR2 sequences are SGHVS and FQNEAQ. CDR3 size: 16 residues. V shed 2 bases and J 3 bases; nucleotides not matched to a gene: 5. The sequences come from PBMCs, mostly from graft donor cells, collected 180 days after TCRalphabeta/CD19-depleted stem cell transplant. This TCR was sampled from a girl under three years old who had a stem cell transplant for combined immunodeficiency, so the T cells may come from the graft donor. This sequence joins TRBV7-8 and TRBJ2-2; 8 bases line up with TRBD2. CDR3 sequence reads: CASSLIGGGHTGELFF. DNA of the CDR3: TGTGCCAGCAGCTTAATCGGCGGGGGGCACACCGGGGAGCTGTTTTTT.